The 26 T cell receptor beta chains below were found in one sample sequenced in a study of human T cells and chemical hapten exposure. Regarding time point: patch test 2, 6 weeks after DPC sensitization. As to treatment: therapeutic diphenylcyclopropenone sensitization with weekly scalp DPC. TCRdb independently ran MiXCR on the RACE reads; one entry per CDR3 protein. Seen here are about 84,000 distinct CDR3 sequences, 8.5% to 12% observed once, and the top ten hold around 5%. Specimen: whole blood, collected in connection with sensitization to the hapten diphenylcyclopropenone (DPC). The receptors originated from a woman aged 50 to 60 with alopecia areata. Some clones in this sample may be carry-over from other donors' samples.

This clonotype was seen repeatedly, ten times or more. V usage is TRBV20-1 and J usage is TRBJ2-7; 10 positions agree with TRBD1. The CDR3 runs to 14 residues. V lost 3 bases to trimming and J lost 5 bases; unmatched junction nucleotides: 7. Germline V gene lookup returns CDR1 DFQATT and CDR2 SNEGSKA (reference sequence). The CDR3 spells CSARNPGQGNEQYF. The CDR3 DNA reads TGCAGTGCTAGGAACCCGGGACAGGGGAACGAGCAGTACTTC.

This chain uses TRBV25-1 with TRBJ2-7; D perhaps matches TRBD1 (5 bases). V lost 6 bases, J lost 3 bases, and 15 bases lay in between. This CDR3 region has 14 residues. Germline-derived CDR1 and CDR2 are MGHDK and SYGVNS. The CDR3 nucleotides are TGTGCCAGCAGGAGTCCAGGCAGGGTCTACGAGCAGTACTTC. This translates into CASRSPGRVYEQYF.

This clonotype was seen repeatedly, ten times or more. The chain joins TRBV20-1 to TRBJ2-3, with 8 nucleotides matching TRBD2. CDR1 is DFQATT, CDR2 SNEGSKA, per germline (reference sequence). The CDR3 contains 16 residues. Losses at the gene ends were 0 bases for V and 4 bases for J; bases not matched to a gene: 9. This CDR3 reads CSARDARGVLADTQYF. As DNA, the CDR3 is TGCAGTGCTAGAGATGCGCGGGGGGTACTAGCAGATACGCAGTATTTT.

This clonotype was counted ten times or more. This chain uses TRBV12-2 with TRBJ1-5. TRBV12-2 is a known pseudogene. The CDR3 consists of 16 residues. CDR3 amino acids: CASRLGRHAGNQPQHF. CDR3 nucleotide sequence: TGTGCAAGTCGCTTGGGCAGGCATGCGGGCAATCAGCCCCAGCATTTT.

The chain carries TRBV2 and TRBJ2-1; TRBD1 matches at 8 bases. Per the germline V gene, CDR1 is SNHLY and CDR2 is FYNNEI. V lost 4 bases and J lost 4; bases outside the gene matches: 6. This CDR3 comprises 15 residues. This CDR3 is CASSGPGQAYNEQFF. Here the CDR3 DNA reads TGTGCCAGCAGTGGTCCGGGACAGGCTTACAATGAGCAGTTCTTC. Together with reference TRBV2 and TRBJ2-1, the CDR3 gives the full variable domain: EPEVTQTPSHQVTQMGQEVILRCVPISNHLYFYWYRQILGQKVEFLVSFYNNEISEKSEIFDDQFSVERPDGSNFTLKIRSTKLEDSAMYFCASSGPGQAYNEQFFGPGTRLTVL.

The chain carries TRBV7-2 and TRBJ1-6, with D tentatively TRBD1 (5 bases). V lost 3 bases, J lost 15 bases, and 15 bases lay in between. The CDR3 contains 13 residues. Germline V CDR1 and CDR2: SGHTA, FQGNSA. As DNA, the CDR3 is TGTGCCAGCAGCTTGGCCGGGGCGCAGCTCCTCCACTTT. Amino acid sequence: CASSLAGAQLLHF.

V and J are TRBV19 and TRBJ2-1, with unresolved D. The CDR3 length is 14 residues. The V gene's germline CDR1 is LNHDA and CDR2 SQIVND (reference sequence). V shed 0 bases and J shed 8 bases, with 11 bases lying between them. The CDR3 DNA reads TGTGCCAGTAGTATAGATCTGTGGGGATATGAGCAGTTCTTC. Translated: CASSIDLWGYEQFF.

This clonotype has ten or more counts. The chain has TRBV28 and TRBJ2-7; tentatively, D is TRBD1 (6 bases). Germline CDR1 is MDHEN and CDR2 is SYDVKM. This CDR3 is built from 13 residues. The germline V and J ends were trimmed by 5 bases and 6 bases, with 14 bases remaining between them. The CDR3 is CASSQTQGSEQYF. The CDR3 coding sequence is TGTGCCAGCAGTCAGACTCAGGGGAGCGAGCAGTACTTC.

This clonotype has only a few counts. The gene calls are TRBV5-6 and TRBJ2-1; TRBD2 agrees at 13 bases. Germline V gene sequence: CDR1 SGHDT, CDR2 YYEEEE. V lost 6 bases to trimming and J lost 8 bases; unmatched junction nucleotides: 8. This CDR3 has 15 residues. The CDR3 spells CASTLGLAGDYEQFF. DNA of the CDR3: TGTGCCAGCACCCTCGGACTAGCGGGAGACTATGAGCAGTTCTTC.

In this sample, this clonotype turned up many times. The chain uses TRBV19 and TRBJ1-5; 8 positions match TRBD1. This CDR3 has 17 amino acids. Losses at the gene ends were 4 bases for V and 1 base for J; bases not matched to a gene: 9. Germline values: CDR1 LNHDA, CDR2 SQIVND (reference sequence). The CDR3 here is CASSTPSTGVSNQPQHF. The CDR3 DNA is TGTGCCAGTAGTACGCCCTCGACAGGGGTAAGCAATCAGCCCCAGCATTTT.

This clonotype has at least ten counts. The chain couples TRBV7-6 to TRBJ2-3, with D possibly TRBD2 on 5 matching bases. V was trimmed by 3 bases and J by 0 bases, leaving 7 bases between them. The CDR3 runs 14 residues. The V gene's germline CDR1 is SGHVS and CDR2 FNYEAQ. The CDR3 DNA reads TGTGCCAGCAGCTTCGGGATTAGCACAGATACGCAGTATTTT. Translation: CASSFGISTDTQYF.

The chain links TRBV19 to TRBJ2-7; 9 positions match TRBD2. After removal of 1 base from V and 3 bases from J, the junction contained 10 bases not matched to a gene. The germline V gene has CDR1 LNHDA and CDR2 SQIVND (reference sequence). The CDR3 is 17 amino acids. This chain's CDR3 is CASSIAGPLAGDYEQYF. CDR3 nucleotide sequence: TGTGCCAGTAGTATAGCCGGTCCGTTAGCGGGGGACTACGAGCAGTACTTC.

This clonotype was seen ten or more times. The chain employs TRBV20-1 and TRBJ2-1; 8 bases map to TRBD2. CDR3 length: 14 residues. Trimming cost V 6 bases and J 8 bases; bases outside gene matches: 12. The germline CDR1 and CDR2 sequences are DFQATT and SNEGSKA (reference sequence). The CDR3 DNA is TGCAGTGCCCTAAAAGCGGGAGTGTTTCATGAGCAGTTCTTC. This encodes CSALKAGVFHEQFF.

The chain uses TRBV27 and TRBJ1-6; a weak D match, TRBD1 (5 bases). The CDR3 is made up of 18 amino acids. Germline V gene data show CDR1 as MNHEY and CDR2 as SMNVEV (reference sequence). With 6 bases removed from V and 0 bases from J, the gap between germline ends came to 18 bases. CDR3 in amino acids: CASRSSRGLGSYNSPLHF. The DNA of the CDR3 is TGTGCCAGCAGAAGCTCGAGGGGTTTAGGCTCCTATAATTCACCCCTCCACTTT.

CDR3 sequence: CASIQGLAGAYEQYF. For the CDR3, the DNA is TGTGCCAGCATCCAAGGGCTAGCGGGGGCCTACGAGCAGTACTTC. The gene calls are TRBV28 and TRBJ2-7; 10 bases agree with TRBD2. Per germline, CDR1 MDHEN and CDR2 SYDVKM. This CDR3 spans 15 amino acids. V shed 7 bases and J 2 bases; nucleotides not matched to a gene: 8.

The table lists this clonotype with many counts. V is TRBV11-3 and J is TRBJ1-1; 7 bases are a match to TRBD1. This CDR3 has 13 residues. Germline CDR1 and CDR2: SGHNT and YENEEA. V shed 6 bases and J 3 bases; nucleotides not matched to a gene: 4. The CDR3 here is CASSWDRDTEAFF. The CDR3 coding sequence is TGTGCCAGCAGTTGGGACAGAGACACTGAAGCTTTCTTT.

The chain recombines TRBV7-6 with TRBJ1-1; D uncertain. Trimming left V 5 bases short and J 1 base short, with 8 bases between. The germline V gene encodes CDR1 SGHVS and CDR2 FNYEAQ. This CDR3 spans 13 amino acids. The CDR3 nucleotides are TGTGCCAGCAGCCCGGATTGGAACACTGAAGCTTTCTTT. Its translation is CASSPDWNTEAFF.

In its sample, this clonotype was seen many times. The J gene is TRBJ1-2, the V gene TRBV5-1; TRBD1 might be the D (5 bases). V lost 0 bases and J 7 bases, leaving 22 bases between the germline ends. The CDR3 runs 17 residues. Germline CDR1 is SGHRS and CDR2 is YFSETQ. CDR3 nucleotides: TGCGCCAGCAGCTTGGCCGGGTCAGGGTTCTCATCGGGTGGCTACACCTTC. Translated, it gives CASSLAGSGFSSGGYTF.

This CDR3 is CASSLGEDRLNTEAFF. CDR3 nucleotides: TGTGCCAGCAGCTTGGGGGAAGACAGGCTGAACACTGAAGCTTTCTTT. This chain links TRBV5-8 with TRBJ1-1; perhaps TRBD1 as D (6 bases). This CDR3 region has 16 residues. The germline CDR1 and CDR2 sequences are SGHTS and YDEGEE. Trimming removed 0 bases at V and 0 bases at J, with 12 bases between.

The V call is TRBV7-7, the J call TRBJ2-1; TRBD1 aligns across 9 bases. Germline V gene lookup returns CDR1 SSHAT and CDR2 FNYEAQ (reference sequence). V shed 5 bases and J 10 bases; nucleotides not matched to a gene: 18. CDR3 length: 17 residues. The CDR3 nucleotides are TGTGCCAGCAGCCAGGGGCCCGCGACAGGGGGGGTTTTCGAGCAGTTCTTC. It codes for CASSQGPATGGVFEQFF.

This clonotype has a handful of counts. The chain recombines TRBV4-3 with TRBJ1-1; possibly TRBD1 for D (5 bases). The CDR3 extends over 12 amino acids. V shed 2 bases and J shed 11 bases, with 12 bases lying between them. CDR1 and CDR2 from the germline V gene are LGHNA and YSLEER. In DNA form, the CDR3 reads TGCGCCAGCAGCCAACGGGCAGGGTACGCTTTCTTT. It specifies CASSQRAGYAFF.

This clonotype was detected ten times or more. The V and J genes are TRBV7-8 and TRBJ1-5, with D perhaps matching TRBD1 (6 bases). Germline V CDR1 and CDR2: SGHVS, FQNEAQ. Between the trimmed V and J ends, which lost 3 bases and 6 bases, there was a span of 12 bases. This CDR3 contains 14 residues. The CDR3 protein is CASSLQGSSQPQHF. In DNA form, the CDR3 reads TGTGCCAGCAGCTTGCAGGGGTCTAGTCAGCCCCAGCATTTT.

The chain combines TRBV10-3 with TRBJ2-3; a weak D match, TRBD2 (6 bases). Trimming took 3 bases from V and 6 from J, leaving 22 bases between them. Germline V CDR1 and CDR2: ENHRY, SYGVKD. The CDR3 consists of 17 residues. CDR3: CAISEAGQGFRRDTQYF. In DNA form, the CDR3 reads TGTGCCATCAGTGAAGCGGGCCAAGGGTTCAGGAGGGATACGCAGTATTTT.

Many counts were recorded for this clonotype. The V and J genes are TRBV7-2 and TRBJ2-7, with TRBD1 matching 9 bases. The CDR3 covers 15 residues. The V gene's germline CDR1 is SGHTA and CDR2 FQGNSA. V gave up 5 bases and J gave up 2 bases; unmatched junction bases: 7. DNA for the CDR3: TGTGCCAGCAGCCGAGGGGGACAGGGAGCCTACGAGCAGTACTTC. This sequence encodes CASSRGGQGAYEQYF.

The CDR3 coding sequence is TGTGCCAGCAGCTTCTCGGTCGAGCAGTACTTC. Protein: CASSFSVEQYF. V usage is TRBV7-2 and J usage is TRBJ2-7; D is ambiguous. V lost 3 bases to trimming and J lost 6 bases, with 6 bases between them. The CDR3 covers 11 residues. Germline V gene lookup returns CDR1 SGHTA and CDR2 FQGNSA.

This clonotype was seen only a few times. The genes are TRBV28 and TRBJ2-7; the D is unclear. The CDR3 contains 12 residues. Trimming stripped 2 bases from V and 6 bases from J, with 8 bases between. CDR1 MDHEN and CDR2 SYDVKM come from the germline V gene. The CDR3 region is CASSLRISEQYF. CDR3 bases: TGTGCCAGCAGTTTAAGAATAAGCGAGCAGTACTTC.